A selection of T cell receptor beta chains follows, all from one sample in a study of cytomegalovirus exposure and HLA in healthy donors. This table comes from immunoSEQ multiplex PCR, and its TCRdb copy is limited to in-frame clones, with some not included. The table gives roughly 31,000 clones; the top ten clones make up 0.71% of it. The sample comprised PBMCs. All receptors derive from a man aged 30-40 years in good health and CMV-seronegative. Both conserved end residues are part of each CDR3. A D gene is named only where the DNA matches it firmly.

18	TRBV5-1	.	TRBJ2-6	CASSPSPTGSSGANVLTF	TGCGCCAGCAGCCCCTCACCGACAGGAAGCTCTGGGGCCAACGTCCTGACTTTC
15	TRBV7-8	.	TRBJ1-2	CASSLEEVAGGGYTF	TGTGCCAGCAGCTTAGAAGAGGTAGCGGGCGGAGGCTACACCTTC
14	TRBV6-1	.	TRBJ1-3	CASSRGWSGNTIYF	TGTGCCAGCAGTAGAGGATGGTCTGGAAACACCATATATTTT
12	TRBV19	.	TRBJ1-1	CASSIEGVQAFF	TGTGCCAGTAGCATTGAGGGAGTCCAAGCTTTCTTT
16	TRBV10-2	TRBD1	TRBJ1-3	CASSAGTAVLANTIYF	TGCGCCAGCAGTGCCGGGACAGCGGTCCTCGCGAACACCATATATTTT
10	TRBV20-1	.	TRBJ1-2	CSATGYGYTF	TGCAGTGCTACGGGCTATGGCTACACCTTC
16	TRBV6-1	.	TRBJ2-5	CASSEDILRGQETQYF	TGTGCCAGCAGTGAAGACATCTTAAGGGGCCAAGAGACCCAGTACTTC
14	TRBV28	.	TRBJ1-5	CASSPNGEGQPQHF	TGTGCCAGCAGTCCAAATGGGGAGGGTCAGCCCCAGCATTTT
16	TRBV11-2	.	TRBJ1-4	CASSFSREGTNEKLFF	TGTGCCAGCAGCTTCAGCAGGGAGGGGACTAATGAAAAACTGTTTTTT
16	TRBV11-2	.	TRBJ2-3	CASSPSRPRRTDTQYF	TGTGCCAGCAGCCCAAGTCGGCCGAGGCGGACAGATACGCAGTATTTT
13	TRBV5-6	.	TRBJ1-6	CASSLQRDSPLHF	TGTGCCAGCAGCTTGCAGAGGGATTCACCCCTCCACTTT
14	TRBV2	.	TRBJ1-2	CASSEQARNYGYTF	TGTGCCAGCAGTGAACAAGCGCGGAACTATGGCTACACCTTC
12	TRBV7-9	.	TRBJ1-2	CASSLGGYGYSF	TGTGCCAGCAGCTTGGGAGGGTACGGCTACTCCTTC
16	TRBV29-1	TRBD2	TRBJ2-2	CSVLPSGGGNTGELFF	TGCAGCGTTCTCCCAAGCGGGGGGGGGAACACCGGGGAGCTGTTTTTT
13	TRBV2	.	TRBJ2-7	CATEGGTGYEQYF	TGTGCCACCGAGGGGGGGACAGGTTACGAGCAGTACTTC
14	TRBV5-6	.	TRBJ2-5	CASSLQGQQETQYF	TGTGCCAGCAGCTTACAGGGCCAACAAGAGACCCAGTACTTC